In its sample, the clone carrying this T cell receptor beta chain was seen once. Its antigen is undetermined. The sample belongs to a study of cytomegalovirus exposure and HLA in healthy donors. General observations from the study: In a later analysis, most CMV-associated TCR beta chains appeared HLA-restricted. A later analysis by the authors found several of the most significant clusters apparently linked to common viral pathogens.

From germline, CDR1 is ENHRY and CDR2 SYGVKD. This CDR3 has 12 residues. The ends were cut back, 8 bases at V and 4 bases at J, with 11 bases in the middle. The PCR had 60 Vbeta and 13 Jbeta primers. Measured with immunoSEQ multiplex PCR; TCRdb has only the in-frame clones, and not every one. The sample has approximately 130,000 clones; 80% to 90% are singletons. The receptor's source is a man aged 40-55 years in good health and CMV-seronegative. This chain links TRBV10-3 with TRBJ1-1, with D perhaps TRBD1 (6 bases). Sequencing was carried out using PBMCs. The CDR3 DNA follows: TGTGCCATCGGAACAGGGACCACTGAAGCTTTCTTT. This translates into CAIGTGTTEAFF.